This TCR beta chain was sequenced in a study of shared clonotypes between healthy human individuals. Sequencing used immunoSEQ multiplex PCR; TCRdb keeps in-frame clones, though not all of them. The table shows millions of clones, with 95% occurring only once. The germline gives CDR1 SQVTM, CDR2 ANQGSEA. The trim removed 6 bases at V and 2 bases at J, leaving 3 bases unmatched. The CDR3 runs 13 residues. V is TRBV29-1 and J is TRBJ1-4; 7 nucleotides line up with TRBD1. Sequenced: naive CD4+ T cells sorted from blood. Subset reported: CD45RA+ positively selected. The receptor was isolated from a man between 18 and 29 years old in good health. CDR3 DNA: TGCAGCGTCCGGGACAGCACTAATGAAAAACTGTTTTTT. Its translation is CSVRDSTNEKLFF.